Shown below are 12 T cell receptor beta chains from a single sample sequenced in a study of blood T cell repertoires in COVID-19 (dated by TCRdb to 2020 to 2022). The library relied on the immunoSEQ multiplex PCR assay. TCRdb provides this immuneACCESS table in a form limited to in-frame rearrangements. Some clones are lacking; in checked studies, under half of them reflect an unresolved V gene, and why the rest are absent is not known. The sample table contains under 350,000 clones; only one count was recorded for roughly 86% of them. 1% to 1.5% of the sample lies in the top ten. The source material was peripheral blood. These receptors were taken from a man between 65 and 85 years old with acute or convalescent COVID-19.

The chain recombines TRBV2 with TRBJ2-2; a weak D match, TRBD1 (6 bases). The germline gives CDR1 SNHLY, CDR2 FYNNEI. The CDR3 consists of 14 residues. The V gene lost 10 bases and the J gene lost 5 bases, with 17 bases spanning the gap. CDR3 loop: CATKPGTPTGELFF. For the CDR3, the DNA is TGTGCCACCAAACCCGGGACACCAACCGGGGAGCTGTTTTTT.

CDR3 protein: CASSEAGDNQPQHF. CDR3 nucleotides: TGTGCCAGCAGTGAAGCAGGGGACAATCAGCCCCAGCATTTT. The J gene is TRBJ1-5, the V gene TRBV6-1, with a weak D call TRBD1 (5 bases). The CDR3 runs to 14 residues. The germline V and J ends were trimmed by 0 bases and 3 bases, with 6 bases remaining between them. Germline V gene data show CDR1 as MNHNS and CDR2 as SASEGT.

The table lists this clone with a count of one. The V gene is TRBV11-2, the J gene TRBJ2-7; possibly TRBD1 for D (5 bases). The CDR3 runs 15 residues. With 7 bases removed from V and 2 bases from J, the gap between germline ends came to 18 bases. Germline V CDR1 and CDR2: SGHAT, FQNNGV. DNA of the CDR3: TGTGCCAGCACCGTCGGCAAGACAGTGACCTACGAGCAGTACTTC. Translation: CASTVGKTVTYEQYF.

The V and J genes are TRBV5-1 and TRBJ2-7; D may be TRBD2 (6 bases). The V end was cut by 4 bases, the J end by 6 bases, with 20 bases between. CDR3 length: 15 amino acids. Germline loops: CDR1 SGHRS, CDR2 YFSETQ. The CDR3 spells CASSTSPGGLVEQYF. CDR3 coding DNA: TGCGCCAGCAGCACCTCCCCAGGAGGGCTGGTCGAGCAGTACTTC.

The J gene is TRBJ2-5, the V gene TRBV5-1; D may be TRBD2 (5 bases). Germline V gives CDR1 SGHRS, CDR2 YFSETQ. This CDR3 contains 14 residues. V was cut by 0 bases and J by 5 bases, with 11 bases left in between. The CDR3, as DNA: TGCGCCAGCAGCTTGGAGAGGGCCGGGGAGACCCAGTACTTC. The encoded protein is CASSLERAGETQYF.

The chain is built from TRBV30 and TRBJ2-5, with 7 bases aligning to TRBD1. V shed 2 bases, J shed 3 bases, and the junction held 6 bases outside the gene matches. CDR3 size: 14 residues. Germline V lookup: CDR1 GTSNPN, CDR2 SVGIG (reference sequence). The CDR3 nucleotides are TGTGCCTGGAGTAAGGGACAGCAAAAAGAGACCCAGTACTTC. Translation: CAWSKGQQKETQYF.

The chain couples TRBV28 to TRBJ1-6, with TRBD1 matching 7 bases. V gave up 5 bases and J gave up 10 bases; unmatched junction bases: 11. The CDR3 spans 15 residues. The germline gives CDR1 MDHEN, CDR2 SYDVKM. In DNA, the CDR3 is TGTGCCAGCAGTCCCCCCGACAGGGACGGATCACCCCTCCACTTT. Protein: CASSPPDRDGSPLHF.

The chain is built from TRBV7-2 and TRBJ2-3, with D possibly TRBD2 on 6 matching bases. V lost 2 bases to trimming and J lost 1 base, with 7 bases between them. The CDR3 spans 14 residues. From germline, CDR1 is SGHTA and CDR2 FQGNSA. The CDR3 loop reads CASSLSGGTDTQYF. As DNA, the CDR3 is TGTGCCAGCAGCTTATCGGGGGGCACAGATACGCAGTATTTT.

This chain joins TRBV6-5 and TRBJ2-7; 7 nucleotides line up with TRBD2. CDR3 size: 12 residues. Germline CDR1 is MNHEY and CDR2 is SVGAGI. The trim removed 8 bases at V and 3 bases at J, leaving 4 bases unmatched. The chain's CDR3 is CASRGGVYEQYF. In nucleotides, the CDR3 is TGTGCCAGCCGGGGAGGGGTCTACGAGCAGTACTTC.

This clone has just one count. CDR3 in amino acids: CASSGQGGNNSPLHF. DNA for the CDR3: TGTGCCAGTTCGGGACAGGGGGGGAATAATTCACCCCTCCACTTT. The chain is built from TRBV19 and TRBJ1-6, with TRBD1 identical over 11 bases. Germline-derived CDR1 and CDR2 are LNHDA and SQIVND (reference sequence). This CDR3 region has 15 residues. Losses at the gene ends were 8 bases for V and 5 bases for J; bases not matched to a gene: 5.

This chain links TRBV6-5 with TRBJ1-6; no firm D call. The CDR3 covers 15 residues. Germline loops: CDR1 MNHEY, CDR2 SVGAGI. V shed 4 bases and J shed 4 bases, with 11 bases lying between them. In DNA, the CDR3 is TGTGCCAGCAGTTCCGGAGGGCAATATAATTCACCCCTCCACTTT. This codes for CASSSGGQYNSPLHF.

The chain carries TRBV28 and TRBJ2-4, with 11 bases lining up with TRBD1. The J segment lost 9 bases and the V segment lost 4 bases, leaving 17 bases of the junction unmatched. The CDR3 contains 18 residues. From germline, CDR1 is MDHEN and CDR2 SYDVKM. CDR3 bases: TGTGCCAGCAGTTCCCAAACCGGGACAGGGGGATTGATAGGCATTCAGTACTTC. Translated: CASSSQTGTGGLIGIQYF.